This T cell receptor beta chain was retrieved from a study of blood T cell repertoires in COVID-19 (dated by TCRdb to 2020 to 2022). Study-wide context: Samples covering the acute and convalescent phases of COVID-19 were provided by collaborators in the United States, Italy and Spain. The samples were drawn from two sources: the first 160 participants of the ongoing ImmuneRACE study, and 1,000 to 1,500 subjects contributed by 6 global collaborators. The prospective study material was composed of cDNA or gDNA derived from T cells, B-cell-depleted T cells, or PBMCs. The repertoires were released in a freely available public database meant as a resource for research on the immune response to SARS-CoV-2. Subjects who had been exposed to COVID-19, were actively infected with it, or had recovered from it provided the deeply sampled blood TCRbeta repertoires that made up the dataset. Where available, HLA class I and class II types were obtained from metadata supplied by the sample provider rather than from assay-based typing. Sample metadata almost always included a de-identified subject ID, COVID-19 status, age in years and sex. Overall study outcomes, separate from this receptor: How much clinical and demographic metadata was included differed by source and by participant, and the metadata was provided uncurated.

Of note for this clone: This receptor's antigen is unknown. No base-level quality is on record; no much larger clone is a single base apart.

The immunoSEQ Assay, a bias-controlled multiplex PCR, was used to amplify TCRbeta CDR3 regions from genomic DNA. The authors processed their data as follows. The number of nucleated cells in each sample was estimated from the amplification of reference gene primers within the assay. Sequence reads were collapsed and filtered to measure the absolute abundance of every unique TCRbeta CDR3 rearrangement. For each sample, productive Simpson clonality was calculated as the square root of Simpson's diversity index across productive rearrangements. TCRdb retrieved this table from immuneACCESS and kept in-frame rearrangements only. Not all clones are present; in checked studies, unresolved V genes account for under half, and no reason is known for the remainder. Clone size and the V and J calls come from that table; the DNA yielded D and trimming. The sample profile shows 130,000 to 150,000 clones; around 87% of them were found once. Less than 45% of the sample is in the top ten clones.

The CDR3 sequence holds 14 residues, the cysteine and phenylalanine included. The entry retains the CDR3 DNA only, 42 bases that are in frame from base 1. Trimming takes 1 base from V and 5 bases from J, and the germline ends sit 11 bases apart. As encoded in the germline V gene, CDR1 is LGHNA while CDR2 is YSLEER. Samples from volunteer blood donors who had recovered from COVID-19 were contributed by a second Seattle source. Each collaborating institution followed its own protocols to collect whole blood in K2EDTA tubes. For TCRbeta analysis, collaborators shipped samples as frozen whole blood, isolated PBMCs, or DNA extracted from either of those sample types.

The chain is encoded by TRBV4-3 joined to TRBJ1-2; perhaps TRBD1 is the D gene, with 5 bases matching. This TCR was sampled from a man between 45 and 60 years old who had recovered from COVID-19. Sequencing was performed on peripheral blood. The nucleotide sequence reads as follows: TGCGCCAGCAGCCAAGTGATGGAGGGGTATGGCTACACCTTC. This translates into CASSQVMEGYGYTF.